This TCR beta chain emerged from a study of T cell responses to AZD1222 COVID-19 vaccine. About this clone: Antigen: not known.

Study observations and caveats: Donors were mostly white British, more females; clonal diversity possibly underestimated.

With V trimmed by 4 bases and J by 5 bases, 11 bases remained unmatched. The CDR3 is 15 amino acids. Germline CDR1 reads SGHRS; CDR2 reads YFSETQ. Measured with immunoSEQ multiplex PCR; TCRdb has only the in-frame clones, and not every one. The sample holds roughly 87,000 clones; about nine tenths are singletons and the top ten take 6.5% to 8.5%. The source material was peripheral blood, sampled 28 days after the second AZD1222 dose. The chain combines TRBV5-1 with TRBJ2-5; 7 bases are a match to TRBD1. This TCR came from an adult who received the AZD1222 COVID-19 vaccine. In nucleotides, the CDR3 is TGCGCCAGCAGCCAATCAGACAGGGTAAGTGAGACCCAGTACTTC. Amino acid sequence: CASSQSDRVSETQYF.